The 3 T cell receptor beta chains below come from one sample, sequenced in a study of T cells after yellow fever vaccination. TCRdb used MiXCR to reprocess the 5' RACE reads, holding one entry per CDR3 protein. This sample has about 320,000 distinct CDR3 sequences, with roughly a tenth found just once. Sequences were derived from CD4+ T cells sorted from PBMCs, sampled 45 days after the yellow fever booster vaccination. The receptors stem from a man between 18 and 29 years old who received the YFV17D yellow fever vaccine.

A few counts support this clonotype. CDR3: CASSLGTDPQRSYEQYF. CDR3 nucleotide sequence: TGTGCCAGCAGCTTAGGGACGGATCCTCAGCGCTCCTACGAGCAGTACTTC. The chain recombines TRBV11-2 with TRBJ2-7, with no clear D. The CDR3 is 17 residues long. Trimming stripped 1 base from V and 0 bases from J, with 16 bases between. Germline assignment: CDR1 SGHAT and CDR2 FQNNGV.

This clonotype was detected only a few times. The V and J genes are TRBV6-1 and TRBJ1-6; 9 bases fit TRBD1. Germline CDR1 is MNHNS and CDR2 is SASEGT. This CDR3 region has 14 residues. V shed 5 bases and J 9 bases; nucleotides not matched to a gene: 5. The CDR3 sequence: CASSPQGARSPLHF. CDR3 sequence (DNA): TGTGCCAGCAGTCCACAGGGGGCGCGTTCACCCCTCCACTTT.

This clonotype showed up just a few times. The CDR3 DNA reads TGTGCCAGCAGCCTTAACGTCAATCAGCCCCAGCATTTT. Protein: CASSLNVNQPQHF. V and J are TRBV7-2 and TRBJ1-5; D is unresolved. Germline assignment: CDR1 SGHTA and CDR2 FQGNSA. V was trimmed by 5 bases and J by 3 bases, leaving 8 bases between them. The CDR3 is 13 amino acids.